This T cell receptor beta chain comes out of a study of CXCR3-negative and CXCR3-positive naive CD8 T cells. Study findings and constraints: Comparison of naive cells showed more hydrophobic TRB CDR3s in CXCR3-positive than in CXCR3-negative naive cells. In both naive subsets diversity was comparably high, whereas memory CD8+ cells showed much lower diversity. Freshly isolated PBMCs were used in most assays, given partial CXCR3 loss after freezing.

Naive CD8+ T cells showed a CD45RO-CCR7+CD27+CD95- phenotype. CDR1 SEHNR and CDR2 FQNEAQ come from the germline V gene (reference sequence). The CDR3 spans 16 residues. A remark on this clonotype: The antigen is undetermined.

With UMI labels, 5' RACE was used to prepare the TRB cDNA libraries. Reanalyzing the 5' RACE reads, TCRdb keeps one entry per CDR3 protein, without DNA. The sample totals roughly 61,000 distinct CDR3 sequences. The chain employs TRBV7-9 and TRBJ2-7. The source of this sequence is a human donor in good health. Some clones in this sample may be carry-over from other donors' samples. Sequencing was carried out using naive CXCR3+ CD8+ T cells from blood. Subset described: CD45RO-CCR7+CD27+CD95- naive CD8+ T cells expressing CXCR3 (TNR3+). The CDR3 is CASSPDIVRISYEQYF.